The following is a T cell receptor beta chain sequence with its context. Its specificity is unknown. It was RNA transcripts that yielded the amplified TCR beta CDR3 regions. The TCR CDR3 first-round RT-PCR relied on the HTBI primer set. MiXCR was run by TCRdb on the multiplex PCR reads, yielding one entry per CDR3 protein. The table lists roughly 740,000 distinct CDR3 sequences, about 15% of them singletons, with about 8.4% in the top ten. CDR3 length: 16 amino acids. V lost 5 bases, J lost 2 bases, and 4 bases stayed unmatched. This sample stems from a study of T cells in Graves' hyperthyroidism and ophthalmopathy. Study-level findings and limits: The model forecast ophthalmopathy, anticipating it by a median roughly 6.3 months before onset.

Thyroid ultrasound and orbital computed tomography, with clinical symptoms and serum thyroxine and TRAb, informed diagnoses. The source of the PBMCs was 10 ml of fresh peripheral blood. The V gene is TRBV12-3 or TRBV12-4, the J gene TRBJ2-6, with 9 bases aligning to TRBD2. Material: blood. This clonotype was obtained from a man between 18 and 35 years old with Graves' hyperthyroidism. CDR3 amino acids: CASSRGLAAGANVLTF. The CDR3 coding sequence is TGTGCCAGCAGTAGGGGACTAGCAGCTGGGGCCAACGTCCTGACTTTC.